The rows below give T cell receptor beta chains drawn from one sample of a study of blood T cell repertoires in COVID-19. The table came from immunoSEQ multiplex PCR; TCRdb's copy has only in-frame clones and leaves some out. Altogether 60,000 to 70,000 clones are present, roughly four fifths being singletons, with the ten largest covering roughly two fifths. The specimen was peripheral blood. The receptors shown here come from a human donor in a cohort sampled during active COVID-19. The CDR3 runs from the conserved cysteine through the conserved F or W. The D gene is left open where the match is weak. Only some rows state a clone size, as once, few, many or a class for expanded clones.

j_call | clone_size | v_call | d_call | cdr3_aa | cdr3_nt
TRBJ2-7 | . | TRBV5-1 | TRBD1 | CASSLDRGRFYEQYF | TGCGCCAGCAGCTTGGACAGGGGGCGCTTCTACGAGCAGTACTTC
TRBJ1-1 | . | TRBV27 | . | CASSQDTEAFF | TGTGCCAGCAGTCAGGACACTGAAGCTTTCTTT
TRBJ1-1 | . | TRBV4-3 | . | CASSQDFGQGITFF | .
TRBJ2-7 | . | TRBV10-3 | TRBD1 | CAISERQGWEQYF | TGTGCCATCAGTGAGAGACAGGGGTGGGAGCAGTACTTC
TRBJ1-2 | . | TRBV5-4 | . | CASSLGPGRLGYTF | TGTGCCAGCAGCTTAGGTCCCGGCAGGCTGGGCTACACCTTC
TRBJ1-1 | . | TRBV11-2 | . | CASSVDLNTEAFF | TGTGCCAGCAGCGTAGACTTGAACACTGAAGCTTTCTTT
TRBJ1-2 | once | TRBV5-6 | . | CASSFYRDGYTF | TGTGCCAGCAGCTTCTACAGGGACGGCTACACCTTC
TRBJ2-3 | . | TRBV7-6 | . | CASSLGGGLTDTQYF | TGTGCCAGCAGCTTAGGGGGGGGCTTGACAGATACGCAGTATTTT
TRBJ1-6 | . | TRBV30 | . | CAWGAGVRRLHF | TGTGCCTGGGGTGCCGGGGTTCGGAGACTCCACTTT
TRBJ1-2 | . | TRBV2 | TRBD1 | CASSADRGGSLGYTF | TGTGCCAGCAGTGCCGACAGGGGAGGGTCTCTTGGCTACACCTTC
TRBJ1-6 | . | TRBV7-6 | . | CASSLVENSPLHF | TGTGCCAGCAGCTTAGTGGAGAATTCACCCCTCCACTTT
TRBJ2-1 | . | TRBV18 | TRBD2 | CASGGGSANEQFF | TGTGCCAGTGGGGGGGGTTCGGCCAATGAGCAGTTCTTC
TRBJ2-5 | . | TRBV2 | . | CASRGERGFETQYF | TGTGCCAGCAGGGGCGAAAGGGGGTTCGAGACCCAGTACTTC
TRBJ1-1 | . | TRBV2 | TRBD1 | CASNPRTGVDTEAFF | TGTGCCAGCAACCCCCGGACAGGGGTAGACACTGAAGCTTTCTTT
TRBJ1-4 | . | TRBV7-2 | TRBD1 | CASSLGRGREKLFF | TGTGCCAGCAGCTTAGGCAGGGGGCGCGAAAAACTGTTTTTT
TRBJ1-4 | . | TRBV5-1 | TRBD1 | CASSLSLGTALSASTNEKLFF | TGCGCCAGCAGCTTGTCTCTCGGGACAGCTCTATCAGCCTCAACTAATGAAAAACTGTTTTTT
TRBJ2-1 | . | TRBV5-4 | . | CASSSQLGQIYNEQFF | TGTGCCAGCAGCTCCCAACTCGGACAGATCTACAATGAGCAGTTCTTC